The TCR beta chain under discussion was sequenced for a study of CD8 T cells in Susac syndrome. Germline lookup yields CDR1 SGHDT and CDR2 YYEEEE. Trimming removed 4 bases from V and 6 bases from J, with 11 bases in between. The CDR3 is 14 residues long. RNA totalling roughly 0.5 to 1 ug underwent reverse transcription with random hexamers. TCRdb itself ran the immunoSEQ multiplex PCR reads through MiXCR, one entry per CDR3 protein. The profile covers roughly 120,000 distinct CDR3 sequences, with just over 90% appearing a single time and roughly 0.3% taken by the ten largest. The rearrangement uses TRBV5-6 and TRBJ1-6; D gene unclear. Sequenced: CD8+ T cells from PBMCs. The receptor was isolated from a human donor with multiple sclerosis. This chain's CDR3 is CASSEPGINSPLHF. Written as DNA, the CDR3 is TGTGCCAGCAGCGAGCCGGGGATTAATTCACCCCTCCACTTT.